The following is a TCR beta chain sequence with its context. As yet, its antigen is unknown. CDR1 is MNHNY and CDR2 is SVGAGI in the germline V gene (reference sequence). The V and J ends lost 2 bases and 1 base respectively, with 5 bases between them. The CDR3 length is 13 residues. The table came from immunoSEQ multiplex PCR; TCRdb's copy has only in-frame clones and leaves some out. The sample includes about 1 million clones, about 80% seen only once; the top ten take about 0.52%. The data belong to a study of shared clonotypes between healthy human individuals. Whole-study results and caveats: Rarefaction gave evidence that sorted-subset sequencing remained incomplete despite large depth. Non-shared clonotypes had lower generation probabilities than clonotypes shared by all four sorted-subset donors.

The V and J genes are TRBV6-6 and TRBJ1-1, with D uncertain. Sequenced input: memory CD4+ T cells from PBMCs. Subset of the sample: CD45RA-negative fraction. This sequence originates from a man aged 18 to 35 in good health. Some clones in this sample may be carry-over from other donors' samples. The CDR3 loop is CASSYEENTEAFF. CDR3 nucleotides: TGTGCCAGCAGTTACGAAGAGAACACTGAAGCTTTCTTT.